This T cell receptor beta chain was retrieved from a study of Ad26.COV2.S vaccination and SARS-CoV-2 variants. The overall study: Intramuscularly, Ad26.COV2.S was given either once or twice, 56 days apart.

This clone was observed a single time. TCRdb's copy holds only in-frame clones and misses some; the assay was immunoSEQ multiplex PCR. This sample has roughly 300,000 clones; 86% occur once, and the top ten carry about 10%. Deletions cut 5 bases from V and 4 bases from J, with 14 bases between. CDR1 is MNHEY and CDR2 is SVGEGT in the germline V gene. This CDR3 is 14 amino acids long. Treatment indicated: roughly 19 received Ad26.COV2.S at low or high dose, single or two shots; several received placebo; per-sample allocation not given. Sampling occurred on day 63 after the first vaccine or placebo injection.

The sequence was collected from a person aged 18-60 years who received the Ad26.COV2.S COVID-19 vaccine or a placebo. This sequence joins TRBV6-2 or TRBV6-3 and TRBJ1-1, with D perhaps TRBD1 (5 bases). The source was peripheral blood, collected in a trial of Ad26.COV2.S vaccine versus placebo. The CDR3 region is CASSTGHSGTEAFF. The DNA for the CDR3 is TGTGCCAGCAGTACCGGACACTCGGGCACTGAAGCTTTCTTT.